The source of this T cell receptor (beta chain) is a study of early T cells in non-severe SARS-CoV-2 infection (dated by TCRdb to about 2021). Study-level background: TCR sequencing used bulk RNA from unsorted whole blood, so alpha and beta chains could not be paired.

In the germline V gene (reference sequence), CDR1 corresponds to DFQATT and CDR2 to SNEGSKA. The CDR3 covers 13 residues, taking in both the cysteine and the phenylalanine. CDR3 DNA only is kept here, 39 bases in frame from base 1. Relative to germline, V is 6 bases shorter and J is 8 bases shorter, with 19 bases between their ends. This clonotype was seen a handful of times. The antigen this receptor binds is unknown. It has no much larger one-base neighbor in the sample; base qualities were not kept. Results and caveats for the whole study, not just this receptor: VDJdb matching was skewed toward anti-spike CD8 responses, so virus-specific expansions were likely underestimated and private and CD4 specificities were missed.

This was a case-control study nested in a cohort of healthcare workers in London, UK, who had nasopharyngeal swab PCR tests and blood samples taken every week. Between 23 and 31 March 2020, the week of the UK lockdown, healthcare workers were enrolled and then followed up weekly for as long as 16 weeks. Library generation was performed with 5' RACE. TCRdb records NextSeq 500 as the sequencer. To correct for sequencing error and PCR bias, the TCR library protocol tagged individual cDNA molecules with unique molecular identifiers. Sequencing covered both TCR alpha and beta chains, and within each sample the abundances of alpha and beta sequences were tightly co-correlated. Per the original workflow: Decombinator V4 was used to annotate TCR sequences for V gene, J gene and CDR3. Expanded TCRs were defined as changing significantly between any two time points under a Poisson model with p below 0.0001. TCR abundances were normalised to the total number of TCRs sequenced per sample and were expressed as counts per million. MAIT TCRs were defined by TRAV1-2 paired with TRAJ12, TRAJ20 or TRAJ33, and iNKT TCRs by TRAV10 paired with TRAJ18. VDJdb, accessed 1 November 2021, was searched for CMV, EBV and SARS-CoV-2 annotated TCRs, excluding TCRs annotated for multiple antigens. TCRdb passed the public sequencing reads through fastp at Q25 and MiXCR, retaining productive beta sequences. Rows are unified per CDR3 protein, each entry keeping the most common DNA and genes. These V and J calls originate from TCRdb's pipeline instead of the authors' own analysis. The sample table holds around 98,000 distinct CDR3 sequences, of which 8% to 13% were seen once. The ten largest clones capture around 5% of the sample.

The sequence derives from an adult who was a healthcare worker with PCR-confirmed SARS-CoV-2 infection or an uninfected control (not recorded which). The sequenced sample consisted of whole blood. The receptor chain draws on TRBV20-1 and TRBJ1-2; the D segment could be TRBD1, given 5 matching bases. The CDR3 in this case is CSALPAGTGGYTF. In nucleotide form, the sequence is TGCAGTGCCCTTCCGGCGGGGACGGGGGGCTACACCTTC.